Following are 8 T cell receptor beta chains from one sample sequenced in a study of human T cells and chemical hapten exposure. As to time point: patch test 1, 2 weeks after DPC sensitization. The treatment denotes: therapeutic diphenylcyclopropenone sensitization with weekly scalp DPC. TCRdb reanalysed the RACE reads using MiXCR and keeps one entry per CDR3 protein. In the table there are roughly 360,000 distinct CDR3 sequences, about 4.4% of which are singletons. Here the sequenced sample was whole blood, taken in connection with sensitization to the hapten diphenylcyclopropenone (DPC). These receptors were obtained from a woman in her forties or fifties with alopecia areata. Some clones in this sample may be carry-over from other donors' samples.

This chain links TRBV7-9 with TRBJ2-2; TRBD2 matches at 9 bases. V dropped 4 bases and J dropped 5; count of bases not matched to a gene: 5. This CDR3 spans 15 amino acids. Germline V lookup: CDR1 SEHNR, CDR2 FQNEAQ (reference sequence). CDR3 loop: CASSSGTSMTGELFF. The CDR3 DNA follows: TGTGCCAGCAGCTCCGGGACTAGCATGACCGGGGAGCTGTTTTTT. The complete variable domain, with remaining parts taken from reference TRBV7-9 and TRBJ2-2, reads DTGVSQNPRHKITKRGQNVTFRCDPISEHNRLYWYRQTLGQGPEFLTYFQNEAQLEKSRLLSDRFSAERPKGSFSTLEIQRTEQGDSAMYLCASSSGTSMTGELFFGEGSRLTVL.

The CDR3 loop is CASNSWNTEAFF. CDR3 in DNA: TGTGCCAGCAACTCCTGGAACACTGAAGCTTTCTTT. V gene TRBV7-2 combines with J gene TRBJ1-1; the D is unclear. There are 12 residues in the CDR3. Trimming removed 7 bases from V and 1 base from J, with 7 bases in between. From germline, CDR1 is SGHTA and CDR2 FQGNSA. Combining the CDR3 with reference TRBV7-2 and TRBJ1-1 gives the whole variable domain GAGVSQSPSNKVTEKGKDVELRCDPISGHTALYWYRQSLGQGLEFLIYFQGNSAPDKSGLPSDRFSAERTGGSVSTLTIQRTQQEDSAVYLCASNSWNTEAFFGQGTRLTVV.

Ten or more counts support this clonotype. The rearrangement joins TRBV20-1 to TRBJ1-2; D gene unclear. CDR3 length equals 12 residues. V dropped 6 bases and J dropped 4 bases, with 12 bases sitting between them. The germline V gene encodes CDR1 DFQATT and CDR2 SNEGSKA (reference sequence). The CDR3 loop reads CSAHQVGYGYTF. CDR3 bases: TGCAGTGCCCACCAGGTGGGCTATGGCTACACCTTC.

This clonotype was counted ten times or more. The chain links TRBV6-2 or TRBV6-3 to TRBJ1-5; possible D gene TRBD1, 6 bases. This CDR3 contains 15 residues. The V end lost 5 bases, the J end lost 4 bases, and 15 bases lay between the germline ends. Germline CDR1 is MNHEY and CDR2 is SVGEGT. The CDR3 loop reads CASSEHPRGNQPQHF. CDR3 DNA: TGTGCCAGCAGTGAACATCCTAGGGGGAATCAGCCCCAGCATTTT.

The sample holds a few counts of this clonotype. The chain combines TRBV9 with TRBJ2-7; no firm D call. The length of the CDR3 is 14 residues. CDR1 SGDLS and CDR2 YYNGEE come from the germline V gene. V gave up 0 bases and J gave up 2 bases, with 9 bases separating them. The CDR3 DNA reads TGTGCCAGCAGCGTAGGGCCGCCTGCCTACGAGCAGTACTTC. It yields the protein CASSVGPPAYEQYF.

The table lists this clonotype with a few counts. The chain carries TRBV5-5 and TRBJ1-1; perhaps TRBD1 as D (6 bases). The CDR3 is made up of 15 amino acids. V lost 6 bases and J lost 1, with 16 bases in between. CDR1 and CDR2 from the germline V gene are SGHKS and YYEKEE (reference sequence). CDR3 region: CASTIPGGPNTEAFF. The CDR3 nucleotides read TGTGCCAGCACCATCCCCGGGGGCCCGAACACTGAAGCTTTCTTT.

This clonotype was seen a handful of times. The V gene is TRBV28, the J gene TRBJ1-5; 8 bases match TRBD1. V dropped 5 bases and J dropped 5; count of bases not matched to a gene: 8. The germline gives CDR1 MDHEN, CDR2 SYDVKM. The CDR3 totals 15 residues. The CDR3 DNA is TGTGCCAGCAGTACAAAAGGACAGGGATATCAGCCCCAGCATTTT. Translating it yields CASSTKGQGYQPQHF. Complete variable domain (other parts from reference TRBV28 and TRBJ1-5): DVKVTQSSRYLVKRTGEKVFLECVQDMDHENMFWYRQDPGLGLRLIYFSYDVKMKEKGDIPEGYSVSREKKERFSLILESASTNQTSMYLCASSTKGQGYQPQHFGDGTRLSIL.

The chain is built from TRBV28 and TRBJ2-7; D is unclear. The CDR3 loop spans 12 amino acids. Germline CDR1 reads MDHEN; CDR2 reads SYDVKM. Trimming cost V 5 bases and J 5 bases, with 10 bases left between them. Written as DNA, the CDR3 is TGTGCCAGCAGTCCCATTGTAAACGAGCAGTACTTC. Amino acid sequence: CASSPIVNEQYF. Looking up the rest from reference TRBV28 and TRBJ2-7 gives the full variable domain: DVKVTQSSRYLVKRTGEKVFLECVQDMDHENMFWYRQDPGLGLRLIYFSYDVKMKEKGDIPEGYSVSREKKERFSLILESASTNQTSMYLCASSPIVNEQYFGPGTRLTVT.